This TCR beta chain was found in a study of cytomegalovirus exposure and HLA in healthy donors. Clones were read by immunoSEQ multiplex PCR, and TCRdb kept only the in-frame ones, dropping some. The sample lists about 200,000 clones; less than 90% were seen once. Germline lookup yields CDR1 MGHDK and CDR2 SYGVNS. The CDR3 extends over 14 amino acids. This clonotype originated in a woman younger than 35 in good health and CMV-seronegative. Sequencing was carried out using PBMCs. The V and J genes are TRBV25-1 and TRBJ2-2; TRBD2 matches at 10 bases. The CDR3 loop reads CASQGTSDTGELFF. The CDR3 coding sequence is TGTGCTTCCCAAGGGACTAGCGATACCGGGGAGCTGTTTTTT. Full variable domain (remainder filled in from reference TRBV25-1 and TRBJ2-2): EADIYQTPRYLVIGTGKKITLECSQTMGHDKMYWYQQDPGMELHLIHYSYGVNSTEKGDLSSESTVSRIRTEHFPLTLESARPSHTSQYLCASQGTSDTGELFFGEGSRLTVL.